This entry concerns a single T cell receptor (beta chain). This CDR3 is missing its conserved last phenylalanine or tryptophan, likely due to a read error. This entry is derived from a study of tumor-infiltrating lymphocytes in primary liver carcinoma. The CDR3 is 15 amino acids. Looked up from germline, CDR1 is MNHEY and CDR2 is SVGEGT. The study co-extracted DNA and RNA from approximately 20-30 mg of unsorted bulk tissue. Starting material of 500 ng total RNA yielded TCR beta cDNA via a constant-region primer. Modified slightly, ARM-PCR produced TCR beta libraries over three nested multiplex PCR rounds. Both of the initial two PCR rounds ran for about 9 cycles and employed TRBV1-TRBV30 forward primers alongside a C-beta reverse primer. A single record per CDR3 protein comes from TCRdb applying MiXCR to the multiplex PCR reads. The table includes 35,000 to 40,000 distinct CDR3 sequences, 75% detected once.

This rearrangement joins TRBV6-2 or TRBV6-3 to TRBJ2-3; D ambiguous. The TCR comes from a middle-aged man with primary liver carcinoma and hepatitis B virus infection. Material: tumor-adjacent normal liver tissue. The CDR3 DNA reads TGTGCTAGCAGCCGATCCCCGGACAGCACAGATACGCAGTATTTA. It yields the protein CASSRSPDSTDTQYL.